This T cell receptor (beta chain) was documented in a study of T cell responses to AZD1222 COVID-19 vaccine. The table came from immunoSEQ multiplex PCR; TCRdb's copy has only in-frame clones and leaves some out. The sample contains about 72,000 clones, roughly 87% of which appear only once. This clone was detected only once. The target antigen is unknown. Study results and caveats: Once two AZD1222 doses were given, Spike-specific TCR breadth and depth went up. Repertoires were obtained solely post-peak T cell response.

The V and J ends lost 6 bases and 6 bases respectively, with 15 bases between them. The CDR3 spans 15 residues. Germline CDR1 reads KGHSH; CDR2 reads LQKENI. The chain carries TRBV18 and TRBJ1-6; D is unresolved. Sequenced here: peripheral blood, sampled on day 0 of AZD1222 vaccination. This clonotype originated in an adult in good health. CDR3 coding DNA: TGTGCCAGCTCGACGGCCCCGGGAGGTAATTCACCCCTCCACTTT. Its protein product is CASSTAPGGNSPLHF.